This entry is about one T cell receptor (beta chain). Its target is not known. The data derive from a study of cytomegalovirus exposure and HLA in healthy donors. Those who donated were healthy bone marrow donors. Both 60 Vbeta primers and 13 Jbeta primers went into the PCR. The assay was immunoSEQ multiplex PCR, and TCRdb's table has in-frame clones only and misses some. The table shows some 190,000 clones, with about four fifths occurring only once. General study findings and limits: By HLA locus, TCR association rates varied in a later analysis, with DRB1 showing the most and HLA-C the fewest. About 87% or about 30% of the time was how often most TCR beta V segments were productive, according to an earlier analysis.

CDR1 and CDR2 (germline): PRHDT, FYEKMQ (reference sequence). The J segment lost 7 bases and the V segment lost 4 bases, leaving 16 bases of the junction unmatched. The CDR3 is 17 residues long. The clonotype originates from a woman in her 30s in good health and CMV-seronegative. Input material: PBMCs. The gene calls are TRBV13 and TRBJ1-1; TRBD1 aligns across 9 bases. In nucleotides, the CDR3 is TGTGCCAGCAGCTCCAACTTCGGGACAGGGTATTCGGGTGAAGCTTTCTTT. It encodes CASSSNFGTGYSGEAFF.